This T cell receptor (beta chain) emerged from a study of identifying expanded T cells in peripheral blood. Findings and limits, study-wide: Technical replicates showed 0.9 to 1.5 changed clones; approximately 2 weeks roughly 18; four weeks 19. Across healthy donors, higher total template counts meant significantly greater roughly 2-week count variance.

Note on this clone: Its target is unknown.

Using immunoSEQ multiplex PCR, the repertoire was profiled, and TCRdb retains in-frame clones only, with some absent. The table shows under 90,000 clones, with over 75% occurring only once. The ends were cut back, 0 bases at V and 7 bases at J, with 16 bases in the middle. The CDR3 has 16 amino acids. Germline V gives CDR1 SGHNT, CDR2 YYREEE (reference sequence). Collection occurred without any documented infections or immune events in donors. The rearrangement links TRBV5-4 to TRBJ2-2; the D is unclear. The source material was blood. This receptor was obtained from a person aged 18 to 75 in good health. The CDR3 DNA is TGTGCCAGCAGCTTGGGACGCCTAGTGGGGATCGGGGAGCTGTTTTTT. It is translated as CASSLGRLVGIGELFF.